This TCR beta chain comes out of a study of beta chain features in type 1 diabetes. The wider study: Healthy donors resembled patients in age, gender and cell yields. General study points: For patients, the naive, central memory and Treg TCRB repertoires appeared more alike than for healthy donors. There was a moderate but significant shortening of TCRB CDR3s in all four CD4+ subsets of Type 1 diabetes patients.

Germline-derived CDR1 and CDR2 are MNHEY and SVGAGI. The CDR3 sequence is 11 residues long. V was shortened by 5 bases and J by 10 bases, with 9 bases between the two germline ends. A word on this clone: Its antigen remains unidentified.

Reverse transcription of all isolated RNA meant that expressed TCRB transcripts were sequenced. Clones were read by immunoSEQ multiplex PCR, and TCRdb kept only the in-frame ones, dropping some. The sample carries hundreds of thousands of clones, around an eighth recorded once. The material sequenced was naive CD4+ T cells from blood. The receptor was derived from a man younger than 35 with type 1 diabetes. J is TRBJ2-1 and V is TRBV6-5; D possibly corresponds to TRBD1 (5 bases). CDR3 loop: CASSNRWEQFF. Written as DNA, the CDR3 is TGTGCCAGCAGTAACAGGTGGGAGCAGTTCTTC.